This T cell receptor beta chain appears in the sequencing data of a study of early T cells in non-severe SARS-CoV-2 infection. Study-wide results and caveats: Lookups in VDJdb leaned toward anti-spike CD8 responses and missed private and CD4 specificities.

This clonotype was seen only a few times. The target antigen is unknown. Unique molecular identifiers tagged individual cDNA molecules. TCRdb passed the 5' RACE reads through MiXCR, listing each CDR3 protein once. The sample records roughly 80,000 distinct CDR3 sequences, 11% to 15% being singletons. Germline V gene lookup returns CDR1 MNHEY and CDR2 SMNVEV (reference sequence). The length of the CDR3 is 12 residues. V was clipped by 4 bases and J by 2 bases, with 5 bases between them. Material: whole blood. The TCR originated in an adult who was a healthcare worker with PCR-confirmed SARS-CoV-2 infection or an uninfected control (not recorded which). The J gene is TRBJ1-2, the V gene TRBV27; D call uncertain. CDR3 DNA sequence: TGTGCCAGCAGTTCGGTCAACTATGGCTACACCTTC. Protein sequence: CASSSVNYGYTF.